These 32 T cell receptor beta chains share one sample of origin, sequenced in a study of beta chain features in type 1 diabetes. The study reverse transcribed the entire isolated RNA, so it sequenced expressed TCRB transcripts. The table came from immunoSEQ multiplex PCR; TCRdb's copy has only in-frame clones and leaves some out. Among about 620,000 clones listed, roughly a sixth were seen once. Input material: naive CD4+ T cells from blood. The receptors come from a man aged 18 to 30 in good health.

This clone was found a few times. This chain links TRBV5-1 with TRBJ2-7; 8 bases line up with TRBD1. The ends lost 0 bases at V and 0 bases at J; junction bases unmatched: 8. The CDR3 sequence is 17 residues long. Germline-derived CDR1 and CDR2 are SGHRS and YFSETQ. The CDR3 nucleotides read TGCGCCAGCAGCTTGGTTCCGGGGGACAGGAACTCCTACGAGCAGTACTTC. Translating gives CASSLVPGDRNSYEQYF.

CDR3 nucleotide sequence: TGTGCCAGCACGAAACTAGCGGGGGACAGTGAGCAGTTCTTC. This encodes CASTKLAGDSEQFF. The chain uses TRBV27 and TRBJ2-1; 11 nucleotides line up with TRBD2. The germline V gene has CDR1 MNHEY and CDR2 SMNVEV (reference sequence). This CDR3 spans 14 amino acids. The V and J ends lost 7 bases and 9 bases, in that order; junction bases with no gene match: 8.

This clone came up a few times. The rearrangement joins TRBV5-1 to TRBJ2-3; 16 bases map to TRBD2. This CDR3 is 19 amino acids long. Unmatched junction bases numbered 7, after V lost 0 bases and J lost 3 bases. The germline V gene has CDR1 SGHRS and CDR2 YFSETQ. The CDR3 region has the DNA TGCGCCAGCAGCTTGGCTGGGACTAGCGGGAGGGCCGATACAGATACGCAGTATTTT. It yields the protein CASSLAGTSGRADTDTQYF.

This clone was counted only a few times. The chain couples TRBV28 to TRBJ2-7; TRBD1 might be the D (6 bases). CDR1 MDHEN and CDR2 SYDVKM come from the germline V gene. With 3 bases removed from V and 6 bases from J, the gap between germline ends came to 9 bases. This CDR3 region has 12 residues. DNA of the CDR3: TGTGCCAGCAGTTTCACAGGGTTCGAGCAGTACTTC. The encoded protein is CASSFTGFEQYF.

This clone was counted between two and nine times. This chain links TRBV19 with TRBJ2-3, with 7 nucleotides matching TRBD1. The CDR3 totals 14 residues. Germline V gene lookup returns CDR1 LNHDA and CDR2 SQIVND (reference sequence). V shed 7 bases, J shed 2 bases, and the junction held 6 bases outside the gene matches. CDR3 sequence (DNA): TGTGCCAGTAACCCGGGGACAGTCACAGATACGCAGTATTTT. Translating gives CASNPGTVTDTQYF.

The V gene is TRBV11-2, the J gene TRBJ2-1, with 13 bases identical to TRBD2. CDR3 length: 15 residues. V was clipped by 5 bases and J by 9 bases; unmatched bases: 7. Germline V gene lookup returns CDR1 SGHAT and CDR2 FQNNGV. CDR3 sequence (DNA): TGTGCCAGCAGCCACGGACTAGCGGGAGTAGTTGAGCAGTTCTTC. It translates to CASSHGLAGVVEQFF.

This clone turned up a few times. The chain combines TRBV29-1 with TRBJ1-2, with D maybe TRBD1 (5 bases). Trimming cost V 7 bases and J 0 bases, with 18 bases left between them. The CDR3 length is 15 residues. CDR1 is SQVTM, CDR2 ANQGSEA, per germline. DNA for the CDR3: TGCAGCGGGGGCTCGACAGACCCTACTAACTATGGCTACACCTTC. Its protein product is CSGGSTDPTNYGYTF.

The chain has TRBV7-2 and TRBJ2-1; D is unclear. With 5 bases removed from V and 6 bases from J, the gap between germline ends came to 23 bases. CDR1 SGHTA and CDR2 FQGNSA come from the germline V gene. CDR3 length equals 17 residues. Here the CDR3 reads CASSLHRVRPKLNEQFF. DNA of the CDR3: TGTGCCAGCAGCCTACACCGGGTACGACCGAAACTCAATGAGCAGTTCTTC.

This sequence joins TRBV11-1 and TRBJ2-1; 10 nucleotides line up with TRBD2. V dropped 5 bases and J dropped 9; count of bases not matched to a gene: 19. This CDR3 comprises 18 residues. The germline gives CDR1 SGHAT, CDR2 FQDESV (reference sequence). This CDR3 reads CASSHPGLAGDSRGEQFF. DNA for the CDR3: TGTGCCAGCAGCCACCCCGGGCTAGCGGGGGATAGTCGTGGTGAGCAGTTCTTC.

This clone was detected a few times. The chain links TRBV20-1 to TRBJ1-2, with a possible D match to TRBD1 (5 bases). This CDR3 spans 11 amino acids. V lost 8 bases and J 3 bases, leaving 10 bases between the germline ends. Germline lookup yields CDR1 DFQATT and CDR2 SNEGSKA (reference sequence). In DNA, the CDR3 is TGCAGTCCTTCCAGGGACTATGGCTACACCTTC. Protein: CSPSRDYGYTF.

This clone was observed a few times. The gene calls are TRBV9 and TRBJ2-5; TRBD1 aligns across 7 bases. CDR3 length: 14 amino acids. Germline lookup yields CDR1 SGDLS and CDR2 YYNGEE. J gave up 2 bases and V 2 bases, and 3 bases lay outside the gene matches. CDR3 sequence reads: CASSVQGQQETQYF. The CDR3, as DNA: TGTGCCAGCAGCGTCCAGGGACAGCAAGAGACCCAGTACTTC. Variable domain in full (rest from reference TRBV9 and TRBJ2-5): DSGVTQTPKHLITATGQRVTLRCSPRSGDLSVYWYQQSLDQGLQFLIQYYNGEERAKGNILERFSAQQFPDLHSELNLSSLELGDSALYFCASSVQGQQETQYFGPGTRLLVL.

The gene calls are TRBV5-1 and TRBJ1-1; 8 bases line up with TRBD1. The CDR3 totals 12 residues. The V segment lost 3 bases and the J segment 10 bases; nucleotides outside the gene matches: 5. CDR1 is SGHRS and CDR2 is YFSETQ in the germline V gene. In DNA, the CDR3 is TGCGCCAGCAGCTCTTCCGGACAGGGAGCTTTCTTT. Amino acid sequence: CASSSSGQGAFF.

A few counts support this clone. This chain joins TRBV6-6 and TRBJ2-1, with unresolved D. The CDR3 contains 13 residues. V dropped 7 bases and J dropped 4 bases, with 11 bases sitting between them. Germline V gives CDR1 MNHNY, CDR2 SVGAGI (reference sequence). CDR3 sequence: CASIRDGYNEQFF. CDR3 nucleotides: TGTGCCAGCATCCGTGACGGATACAATGAGCAGTTCTTC.

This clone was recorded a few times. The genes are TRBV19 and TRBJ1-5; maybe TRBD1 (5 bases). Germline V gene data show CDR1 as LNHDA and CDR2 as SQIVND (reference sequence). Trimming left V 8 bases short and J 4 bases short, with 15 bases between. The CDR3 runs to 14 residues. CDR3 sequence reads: CASVNRGKNQPQHF. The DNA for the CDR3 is TGTGCCAGTGTGAATCGGGGGAAAAATCAGCCCCAGCATTTT.

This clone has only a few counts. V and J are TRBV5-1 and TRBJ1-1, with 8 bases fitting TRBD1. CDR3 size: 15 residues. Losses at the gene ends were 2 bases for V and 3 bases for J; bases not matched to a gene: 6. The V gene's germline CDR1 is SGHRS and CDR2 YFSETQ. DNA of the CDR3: TGCGCCAGCAGCTTTGCGCAGGGGGCCTACACTGAAGCTTTCTTT. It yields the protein CASSFAQGAYTEAFF.

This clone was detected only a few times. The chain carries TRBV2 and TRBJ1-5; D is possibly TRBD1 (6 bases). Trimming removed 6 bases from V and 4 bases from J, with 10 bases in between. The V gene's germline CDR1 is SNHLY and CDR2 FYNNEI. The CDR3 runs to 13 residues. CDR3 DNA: TGTGCCAGCAGGGGAGGGGGGAATCAGCCCCAGCATTTT. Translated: CASRGGGNQPQHF.

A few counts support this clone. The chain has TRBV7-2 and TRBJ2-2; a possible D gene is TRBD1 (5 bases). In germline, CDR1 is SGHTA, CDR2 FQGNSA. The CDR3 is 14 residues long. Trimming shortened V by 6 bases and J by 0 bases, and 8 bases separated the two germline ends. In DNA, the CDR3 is TGTGCCAGCAGGGGCAGGGCGAACACCGGGGAGCTGTTTTTT. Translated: CASRGRANTGELFF. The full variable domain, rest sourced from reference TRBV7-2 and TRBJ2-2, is GAGVSQSPSNKVTEKGKDVELRCDPISGHTALYWYRQSLGQGLEFLIYFQGNSAPDKSGLPSDRFSAERTGGSVSTLTIQRTQQEDSAVYLCASRGRANTGELFFGEGSRLTVL.

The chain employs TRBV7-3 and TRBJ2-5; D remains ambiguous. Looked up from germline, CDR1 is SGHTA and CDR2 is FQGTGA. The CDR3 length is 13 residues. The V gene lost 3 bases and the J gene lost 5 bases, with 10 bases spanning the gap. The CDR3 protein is CASSLGRRETQYF. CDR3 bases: TGTGCCAGCAGCTTGGGTAGGCGGGAGACCCAGTACTTC.

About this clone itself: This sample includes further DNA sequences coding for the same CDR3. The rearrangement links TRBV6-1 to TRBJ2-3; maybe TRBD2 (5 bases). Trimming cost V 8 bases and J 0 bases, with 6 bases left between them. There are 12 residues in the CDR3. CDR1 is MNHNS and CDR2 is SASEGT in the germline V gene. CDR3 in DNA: TGTGCCAGCCGGACTAGCACAGATACGCAGTATTTT. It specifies CASRTSTDTQYF.

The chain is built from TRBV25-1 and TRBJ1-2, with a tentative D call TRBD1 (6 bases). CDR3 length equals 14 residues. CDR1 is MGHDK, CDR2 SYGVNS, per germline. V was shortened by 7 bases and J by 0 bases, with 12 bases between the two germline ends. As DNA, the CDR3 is TGTGCCAGCACAGGGACACCGGCTAACTATGGCTACACCTTC. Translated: CASTGTPANYGYTF.

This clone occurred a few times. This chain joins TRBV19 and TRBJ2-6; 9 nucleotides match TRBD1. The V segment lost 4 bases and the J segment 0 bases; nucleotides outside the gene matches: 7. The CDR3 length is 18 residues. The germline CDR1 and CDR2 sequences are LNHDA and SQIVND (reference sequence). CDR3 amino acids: CASSTSGQGTSGANVLTF. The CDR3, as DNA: TGTGCCAGTAGTACGTCGGGACAGGGTACCTCTGGGGCCAACGTCCTGACTTTC.

The CDR3 sequence is CASSVAPGVSEAFF. CDR3 bases: TGTGCCAGCAGCGTAGCCCCAGGGGTCTCTGAAGCTTTCTTT. The chain uses TRBV9 and TRBJ1-1; D is perhaps TRBD1 (6 bases). Trimming left V 0 bases short and J 6 bases short, with 12 bases between. The CDR3 totals 14 residues. The germline CDR1 and CDR2 sequences are SGDLS and YYNGEE.

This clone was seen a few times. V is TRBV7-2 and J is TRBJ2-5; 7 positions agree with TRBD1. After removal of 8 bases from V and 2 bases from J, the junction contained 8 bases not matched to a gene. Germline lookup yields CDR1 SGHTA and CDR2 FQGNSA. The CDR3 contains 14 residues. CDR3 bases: TGTGCCAGCCTTGTGGACAGGTGGCAAGAGACCCAGTACTTC. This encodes CASLVDRWQETQYF.

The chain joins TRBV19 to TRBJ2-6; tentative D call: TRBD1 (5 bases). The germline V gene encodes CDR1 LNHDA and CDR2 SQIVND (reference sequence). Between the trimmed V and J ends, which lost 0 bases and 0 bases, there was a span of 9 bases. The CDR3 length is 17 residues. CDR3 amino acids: CASSIDLGRSGANVLTF. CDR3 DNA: TGTGCCAGTAGTATAGATCTGGGGCGCTCTGGGGCCAACGTCCTGACTTTC.

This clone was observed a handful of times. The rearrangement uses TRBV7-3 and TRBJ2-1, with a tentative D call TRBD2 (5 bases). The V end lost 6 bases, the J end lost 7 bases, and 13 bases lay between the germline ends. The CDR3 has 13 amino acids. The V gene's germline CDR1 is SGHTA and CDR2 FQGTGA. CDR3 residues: CASRQGSGNEQFF. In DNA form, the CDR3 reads TGTGCCAGCAGACAAGGATCGGGGAATGAGCAGTTCTTC.

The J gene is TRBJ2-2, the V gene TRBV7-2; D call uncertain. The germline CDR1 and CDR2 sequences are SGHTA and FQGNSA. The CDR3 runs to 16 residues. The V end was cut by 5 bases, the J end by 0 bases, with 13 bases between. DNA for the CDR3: TGTGCCAGCAGCGCATTAGGACGGTCGAACACCGGGGAGCTGTTTTTT. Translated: CASSALGRSNTGELFF.

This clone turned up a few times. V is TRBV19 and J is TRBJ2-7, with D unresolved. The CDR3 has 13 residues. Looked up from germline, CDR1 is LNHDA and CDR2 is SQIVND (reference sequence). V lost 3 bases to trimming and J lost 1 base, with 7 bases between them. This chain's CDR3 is CASSITRSYEQYF. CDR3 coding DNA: TGTGCCAGTAGTATCACCAGATCCTACGAGCAGTACTTC.

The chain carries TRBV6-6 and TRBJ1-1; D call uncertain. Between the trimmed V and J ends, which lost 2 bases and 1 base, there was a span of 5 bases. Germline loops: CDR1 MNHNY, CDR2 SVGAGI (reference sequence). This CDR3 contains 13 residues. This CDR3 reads CASSYNQNTEAFF. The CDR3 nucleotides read TGTGCCAGCAGTTACAACCAGAACACTGAAGCTTTCTTT.

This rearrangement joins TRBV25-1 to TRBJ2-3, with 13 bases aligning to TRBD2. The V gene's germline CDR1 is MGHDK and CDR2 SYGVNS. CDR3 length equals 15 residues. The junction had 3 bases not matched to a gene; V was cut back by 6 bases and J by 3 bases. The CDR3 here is CASRGTSGITDTQYF. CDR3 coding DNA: TGTGCCAGCAGGGGGACTAGCGGGATAACAGATACGCAGTATTTT.

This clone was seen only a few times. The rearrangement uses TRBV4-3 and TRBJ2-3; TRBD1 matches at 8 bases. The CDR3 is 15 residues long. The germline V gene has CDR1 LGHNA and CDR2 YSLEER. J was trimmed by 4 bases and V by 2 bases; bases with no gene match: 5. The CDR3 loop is CASSQKDRESDTQYF. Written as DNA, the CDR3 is TGCGCCAGCAGCCAAAAGGACAGGGAGTCAGATACGCAGTATTTT.

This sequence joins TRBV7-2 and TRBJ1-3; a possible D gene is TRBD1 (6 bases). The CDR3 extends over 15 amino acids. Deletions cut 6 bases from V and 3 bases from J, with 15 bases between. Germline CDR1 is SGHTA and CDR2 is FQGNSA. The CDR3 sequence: CASRRQETSGNTIYF. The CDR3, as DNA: TGTGCCAGCAGACGACAGGAGACGAGTGGAAACACCATATATTTT. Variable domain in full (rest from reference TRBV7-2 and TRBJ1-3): GAGVSQSPSNKVTEKGKDVELRCDPISGHTALYWYRQSLGQGLEFLIYFQGNSAPDKSGLPSDRFSAERTGGSVSTLTIQRTQQEDSAVYLCASRRQETSGNTIYFGEGSWLTVV.

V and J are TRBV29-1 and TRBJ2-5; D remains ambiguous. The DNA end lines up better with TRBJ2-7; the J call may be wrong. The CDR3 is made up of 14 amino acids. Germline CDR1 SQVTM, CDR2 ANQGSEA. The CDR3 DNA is TGCAGCGCTACGAAAAGTCAGGTACGGAACGAGCAGTACTTC. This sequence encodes CSATKSQVRNEQYF.